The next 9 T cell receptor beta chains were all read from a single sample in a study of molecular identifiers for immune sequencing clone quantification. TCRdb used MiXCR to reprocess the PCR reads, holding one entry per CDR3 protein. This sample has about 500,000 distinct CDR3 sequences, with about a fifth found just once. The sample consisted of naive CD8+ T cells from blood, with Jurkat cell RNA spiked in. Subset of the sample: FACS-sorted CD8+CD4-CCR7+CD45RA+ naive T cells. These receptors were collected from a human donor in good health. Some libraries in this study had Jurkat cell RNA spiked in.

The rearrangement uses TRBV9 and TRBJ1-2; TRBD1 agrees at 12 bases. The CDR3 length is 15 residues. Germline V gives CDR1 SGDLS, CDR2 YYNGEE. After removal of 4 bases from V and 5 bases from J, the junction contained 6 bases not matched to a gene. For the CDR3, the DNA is TGTGCCAGCAGCCCGGGACAGGGGGCGCAGTATGGCTACACCTTC. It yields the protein CASSPGQGAQYGYTF.

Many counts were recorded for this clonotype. The CDR3 DNA reads TGTGCCAGCAGCCCGACACTCTCTGGGGCCAACGTCCTGACTTTC. Its translation is CASSPTLSGANVLTF. This rearrangement joins TRBV3-1 to TRBJ2-6; D is unclear. The CDR3 has 15 residues. The germline V and J ends were trimmed by 4 bases and 0 bases, with 7 bases remaining between them. CDR1 and CDR2 (germline): LGHDT, YNNKEL (reference sequence).

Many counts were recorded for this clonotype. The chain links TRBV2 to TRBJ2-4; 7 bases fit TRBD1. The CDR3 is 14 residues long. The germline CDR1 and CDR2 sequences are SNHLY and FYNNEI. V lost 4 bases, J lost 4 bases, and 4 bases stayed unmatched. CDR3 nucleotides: TGTGCCAGCAGTGGGGGGACAGATAAAAACATTCAGTACTTC. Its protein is CASSGGTDKNIQYF.

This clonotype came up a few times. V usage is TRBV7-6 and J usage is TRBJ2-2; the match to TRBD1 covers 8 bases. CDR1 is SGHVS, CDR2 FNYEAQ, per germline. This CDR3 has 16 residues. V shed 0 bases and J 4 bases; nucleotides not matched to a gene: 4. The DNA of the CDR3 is TGTGCCAGCAGCTTAGCAGGACAGGGTTCCACCGGGGAGCTGTTTTTT. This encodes CASSLAGQGSTGELFF.

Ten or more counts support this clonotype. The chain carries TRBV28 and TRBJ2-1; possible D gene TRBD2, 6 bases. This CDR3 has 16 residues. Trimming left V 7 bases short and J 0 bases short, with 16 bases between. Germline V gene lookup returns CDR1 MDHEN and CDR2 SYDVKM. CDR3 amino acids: CASIPGAGNSYNEQFF. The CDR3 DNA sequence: TGTGCCAGCATCCCTGGTGCGGGGAACTCCTACAATGAGCAGTTCTTC.

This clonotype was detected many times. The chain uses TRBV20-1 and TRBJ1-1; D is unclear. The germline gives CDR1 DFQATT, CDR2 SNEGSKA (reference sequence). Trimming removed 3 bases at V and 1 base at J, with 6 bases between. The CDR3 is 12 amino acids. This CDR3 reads CSASHRNTEAFF. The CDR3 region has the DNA TGCAGTGCTAGTCACCGGAACACTGAAGCTTTCTTT.

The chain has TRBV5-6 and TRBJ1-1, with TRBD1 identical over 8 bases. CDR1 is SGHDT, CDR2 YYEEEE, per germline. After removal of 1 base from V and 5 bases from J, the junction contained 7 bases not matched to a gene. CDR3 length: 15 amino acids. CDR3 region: CASSLSGGRRTEAFF. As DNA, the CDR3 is TGTGCCAGCAGCTTGTCAGGGGGCCGGAGGACTGAAGCTTTCTTT.

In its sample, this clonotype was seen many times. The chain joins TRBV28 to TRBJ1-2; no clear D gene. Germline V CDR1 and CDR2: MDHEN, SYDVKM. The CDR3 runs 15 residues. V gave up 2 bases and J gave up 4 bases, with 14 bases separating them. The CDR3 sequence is CASSLSSGLGYGYTF. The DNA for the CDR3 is TGTGCCAGCAGTTTAAGTAGTGGTTTAGGCTATGGCTACACCTTC.

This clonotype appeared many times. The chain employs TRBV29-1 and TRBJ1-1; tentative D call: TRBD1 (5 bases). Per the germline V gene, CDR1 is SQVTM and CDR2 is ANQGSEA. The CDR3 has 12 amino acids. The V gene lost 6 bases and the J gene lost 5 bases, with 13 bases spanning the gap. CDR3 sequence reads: CSVKIQGTEAFF. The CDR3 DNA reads TGCAGCGTCAAAATTCAGGGAACTGAAGCTTTCTTT.